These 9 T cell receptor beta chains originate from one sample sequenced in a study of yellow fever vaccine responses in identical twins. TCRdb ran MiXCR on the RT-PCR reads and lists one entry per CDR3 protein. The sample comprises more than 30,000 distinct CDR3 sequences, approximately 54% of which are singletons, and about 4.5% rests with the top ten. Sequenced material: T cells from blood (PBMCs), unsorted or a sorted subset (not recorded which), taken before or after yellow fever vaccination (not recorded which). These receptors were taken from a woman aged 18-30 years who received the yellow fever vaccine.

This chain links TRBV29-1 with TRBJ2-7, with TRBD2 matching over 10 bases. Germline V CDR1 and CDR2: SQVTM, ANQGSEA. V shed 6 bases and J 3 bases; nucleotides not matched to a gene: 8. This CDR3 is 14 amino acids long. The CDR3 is CSVVPSGSFYEQYF. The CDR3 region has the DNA TGCAGCGTGGTCCCTAGCGGGAGTTTCTACGAGCAGTACTTC.

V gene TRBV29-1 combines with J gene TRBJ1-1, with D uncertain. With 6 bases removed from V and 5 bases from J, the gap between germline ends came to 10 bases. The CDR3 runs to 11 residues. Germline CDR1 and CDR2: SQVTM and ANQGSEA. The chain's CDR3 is CSVAGKTEAFF. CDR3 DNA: TGCAGCGTGGCAGGTAAGACTGAAGCTTTCTTT.

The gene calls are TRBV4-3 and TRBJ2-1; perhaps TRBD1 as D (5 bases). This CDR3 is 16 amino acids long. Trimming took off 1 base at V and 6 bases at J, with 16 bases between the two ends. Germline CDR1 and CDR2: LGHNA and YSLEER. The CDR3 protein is CASSQVWQGSGNEQFF. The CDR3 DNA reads TGCGCCAGCAGCCAAGTATGGCAGGGATCGGGCAATGAGCAGTTCTTC.

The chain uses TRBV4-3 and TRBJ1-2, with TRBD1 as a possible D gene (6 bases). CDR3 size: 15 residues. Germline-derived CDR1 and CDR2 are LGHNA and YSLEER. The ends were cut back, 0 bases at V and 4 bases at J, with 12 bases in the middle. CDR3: CASSQDQGKGYGYTF. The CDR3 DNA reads TGCGCCAGCAGCCAAGATCAGGGGAAAGGCTATGGCTACACCTTC.

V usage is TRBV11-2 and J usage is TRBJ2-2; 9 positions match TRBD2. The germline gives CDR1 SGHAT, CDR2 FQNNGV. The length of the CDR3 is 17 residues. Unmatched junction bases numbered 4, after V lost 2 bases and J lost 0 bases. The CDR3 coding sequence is TGTGCCAGCAGCTTAAATCGACTAGCGGCGAACACCGGGGAGCTGTTTTTT. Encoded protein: CASSLNRLAANTGELFF.

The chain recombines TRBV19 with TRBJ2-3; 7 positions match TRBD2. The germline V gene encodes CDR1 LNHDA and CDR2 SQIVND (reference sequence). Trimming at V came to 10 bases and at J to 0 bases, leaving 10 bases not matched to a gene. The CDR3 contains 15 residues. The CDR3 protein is CATQNSAGSTDTQYF. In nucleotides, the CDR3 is TGTGCCACCCAAAACTCAGCGGGGAGCACAGATACGCAGTATTTT.

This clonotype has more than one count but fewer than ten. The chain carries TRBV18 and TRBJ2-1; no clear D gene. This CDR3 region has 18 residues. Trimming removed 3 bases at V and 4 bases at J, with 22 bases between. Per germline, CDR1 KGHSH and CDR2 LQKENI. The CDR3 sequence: CASSPTLLVGLGYNEQFF. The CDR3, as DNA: TGTGCCAGCTCACCGACATTGTTGGTAGGTTTAGGTTACAATGAGCAGTTCTTC.

The CDR3 DNA reads TGTGCCAGCACCCCCCAAGGACGTACGAATGAAAAACTGTTTTTT. It encodes CASTPQGRTNEKLFF. The V and J genes are TRBV9 and TRBJ1-4; D is unresolved. The V end was cut by 6 bases, the J end by 5 bases, with 17 bases between. The V gene's germline CDR1 is SGDLS and CDR2 YYNGEE. The CDR3 is made up of 15 amino acids.

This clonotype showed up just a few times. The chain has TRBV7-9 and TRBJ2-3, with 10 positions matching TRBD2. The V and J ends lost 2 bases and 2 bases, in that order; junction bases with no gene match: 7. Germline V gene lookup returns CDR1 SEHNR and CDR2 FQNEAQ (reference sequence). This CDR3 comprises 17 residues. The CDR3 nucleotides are TGTGCCAGCAGCTTATTGGGACTAGCGTTTACCACAGATACGCAGTATTTT. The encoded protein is CASSLLGLAFTTDTQYF.